The 12 T cell receptor beta chains reported below all come from one sample, sequenced in a study of metastatic and nonmetastatic thyroid tumors. None of the patients had undergone any treatment ahead of thyroid surgery. From the PCR reads, TCRdb re-called clones with MiXCR. The sample records 50,000 to 60,000 clones, roughly 15% being singletons. Specimen: blood. The origin of the receptors is a female donor with papillary thyroid cancer or a benign thyroid nodule (not recorded which). Some clones in this sample may be carry-over from other donors' samples.

This clone is a singleton in its sample. In DNA, the CDR3 is TGCAGTGCCGTCGATAGCGGGAGGGCCACAGATACGCAGTATTTT. Translation: CSAVDSGRATDTQYF. This chain joins TRBV20-1 and TRBJ2-3, with 11 bases matching TRBD2. This CDR3 contains 15 residues. Trimming cost V 6 bases and J 2 bases; bases outside gene matches: 7. In germline, CDR1 is DFQATT, CDR2 SNEGSKA (reference sequence).

This clone has a count of ten or more. V gene TRBV7-9 combines with J gene TRBJ2-7; tentative D call: TRBD2 (6 bases). The CDR3 length is 15 residues. The ends were cut back, 5 bases at V and 4 bases at J, with 18 bases in the middle. From germline, CDR1 is SEHNR and CDR2 FQNEAQ (reference sequence). Here the CDR3 DNA reads TGTGCCAGCAGCGCCTCGGAGGGCCGCGTATACGAGCAGTACTTC. Its translation is CASSASEGRVYEQYF.

For this clone: A read error may produce the germline difference seen at one junction end. V usage is TRBV24-1 and J usage is TRBJ2-2; perhaps TRBD2 as D (5 bases). The CDR3 totals 16 residues. In germline, CDR1 is KGHDR, CDR2 SFDVKD. CDR3 protein: CATSDFSYRWTGELSF. In DNA form, the CDR3 reads TGTGCCACCAGTGATTTTTCCTACCGTTGGACCGGGGAGCTGTCTTTT.

A few counts support this clone. A read error may be the cause here, since a much bigger clone is one base away. This sequence joins TRBV7-9 and TRBJ1-5; no definite D call. The CDR3 runs to 13 residues. Germline V gene data show CDR1 as SEHNR and CDR2 as FQNEAQ (reference sequence). Trimming removed 5 bases at V and 8 bases at J, with 13 bases between. The CDR3 DNA follows: TGTGCCAGCAGCCGAGGTCGTGATAAGCCCCAGCATTTT. Translating gives CASSRGRDKPQHF.

V usage is TRBV6-1 and J usage is TRBJ2-7, with 8 bases aligning to TRBD2. Germline CDR1 MNHNS, CDR2 SASEGT. This CDR3 comprises 14 residues. With V trimmed by 6 bases and J by 0 bases, 4 bases remained unmatched. The chain's CDR3 is CASSRGLASYEQYF. CDR3 in DNA: TGTGCCAGCAGCAGAGGACTAGCCTCCTACGAGCAGTACTTC.

The rearrangement links TRBV5-5 to TRBJ2-7; D unresolved. Germline assignment: CDR1 SGHKS and CDR2 YYEKEE (reference sequence). This CDR3 contains 14 residues. Trimming removed 2 bases from V and 4 bases from J, with 13 bases in between. CDR3 loop: CASSFVQCGYEQYF. CDR3 DNA: TGTGCCAGCAGCTTTGTGCAGTGTGGGTACGAGCAGTACTTC.

This clone was seen repeatedly, ten times or more. V is TRBV7-9 and J is TRBJ1-4; no reliable D call. Between the trimmed V and J ends, which lost 5 bases and 13 bases, there was a span of 14 bases. The CDR3 sequence is 12 residues long. CDR1 SEHNR and CDR2 FQNEAQ come from the germline V gene (reference sequence). The CDR3 protein is CASSPDMGRLFF. The CDR3 nucleotides are TGTGCCAGCAGCCCCGATATGGGGAGACTGTTTTTT.

At least ten counts were recorded for this clone. The rearrangement links TRBV7-2 to TRBJ1-5, with 8 bases fitting TRBD1. The CDR3 is 16 amino acids. V gave up 5 bases and J gave up 5 bases; unmatched junction bases: 11. Germline V gene sequence: CDR1 SGHTA, CDR2 FQGNSA. CDR3 in DNA: TGTGCCAGCAGCCCAGGGGGCAGAAATCTTTATCAGCCCCAGCATTTT. Translated: CASSPGGRNLYQPQHF.

This clone was observed at least ten times. V and J are TRBV30 and TRBJ1-3; D gene unclear. The CDR3 has 15 residues. V lost 0 bases, J lost 4 bases, and 13 bases lay in between. Germline CDR1 and CDR2: GTSNPN and SVGIG (reference sequence). The CDR3 sequence: CAWSVSLPGGNTIYF. CDR3 bases: TGTGCCTGGAGTGTAAGCTTACCGGGGGGAAACACCATATATTTT.

A few counts support this clone. The chain joins TRBV27 to TRBJ2-7; no definite D call. The CDR3 is made up of 14 amino acids. Germline CDR1 and CDR2: MNHEY and SMNVEV (reference sequence). The V gene lost 2 bases and the J gene lost 2 bases, with 10 bases spanning the gap. The CDR3 loop is CASSLMGIPYEQYF. The DNA for the CDR3 is TGTGCCAGCAGTTTAATGGGGATTCCCTACGAGCAGTACTTC.

This clone was counted a few times. Different DNA sequences within this sample yield the same CDR3. The chain recombines TRBV6-1 with TRBJ2-1; D is possibly TRBD2 (5 bases). The germline V gene has CDR1 MNHNS and CDR2 SASEGT. The CDR3 spans 14 residues. V was clipped by 4 bases and J by 12 bases, with 19 bases between them. The CDR3 coding sequence is TGTGCCAGCAGTGGGAGGAACTGTGGGCTCCTGCAGTTCTTC. Its translation: CASSGRNCGLLQFF.

This clone was found many times. The genes are TRBV14 and TRBJ1-1; D gene uncertain. Germline-derived CDR1 and CDR2 are SGHDN and FVKESK. The CDR3 covers 14 residues. The V end was cut by 5 bases, the J end by 11 bases, with 21 bases between. DNA of the CDR3: TGTGCCAGCAGCGCCGGGCGTCCTCCGGTTCGGGCTTTCTTT. Protein: CASSAGRPPVRAFF. Full variable domain (remainder filled in from reference TRBV14 and TRBJ1-1): EAGVTQFPSHSVIEKGQTVTLRCDPISGHDNLYWYRRVMGKEIKFLLHFVKESKQDESGMPNNRFLAERTGGTYSTLKVQPAELEDSGVYFCASSAGRPPVRAFFGQGTRLTVV.